The clone carrying this T cell receptor (beta chain) was seen repeatedly, ten times or more. This specimen belongs to a study of T cells of healthy individuals. TCRdb redid the calling of the 5' RACE reads with MiXCR, one entry per CDR3 protein. The table has approximately 50,000 distinct CDR3 sequences, 14% to 15% seen once. This CDR3 spans 14 amino acids. Trimming shortened V by 8 bases and J by 0 bases, and 11 bases separated the two germline ends. In germline, CDR1 is SGHTA, CDR2 FQGNSA. The V gene is TRBV7-2, the J gene TRBJ2-1; perhaps TRBD2 as D (5 bases). The TCR comes from a human donor in good health. The CDR3 nucleotides are TGTGCCAGCTACCCGGGATACTCCTACAATGAGCAGTTCTTC. Encoded protein: CASYPGYSYNEQFF. The variable domain in full, completed from reference TRBV7-2 and TRBJ2-1, reads GAGVSQSPSNKVTEKGKDVELRCDPISGHTALYWYRQSLGQGLEFLIYFQGNSAPDKSGLPSDRFSAERTGGSVSTLTIQRTQQEDSAVYLCASYPGYSYNEQFFGPGTRLTVL.